The 20 T cell receptor beta chains below were found in one sample sequenced in a study of patients and donors after allogeneic stem cell transplantation. TCRdb redid the calling of the RT-PCR reads with MiXCR, one entry per CDR3 protein. The sample includes 400,000 to 450,000 distinct CDR3 sequences, under 20% of them seen just once. The sequencing sample was made of blood, either unsorted or a sorted T cell fraction (not recorded which). Receptors were obtained from a human donor who was either an allogeneic HSCT recipient or a stem cell or donor lymphocyte infusion donor (not recorded which). It is not recorded whose cells these are; they may come from a transplant donor.

This clonotype was recorded at least ten times. The J gene is TRBJ2-7, the V gene TRBV24-1; tentative D call: TRBD1 (6 bases). CDR3 length: 15 residues. V was clipped by 5 bases and J by 1 base, with 14 bases between them. Germline assignment: CDR1 KGHDR and CDR2 SFDVKD. CDR3 loop: CATSGDNDGSYEQYF. CDR3 DNA sequence: TGTGCCACCAGTGGGGACAATGACGGGTCCTACGAGCAGTACTTC.

The chain carries TRBV4-3 and TRBJ2-1, with a tentative D call TRBD1 (5 bases). The V end lost 1 base, the J end lost 1 base, and 14 bases lay between the germline ends. This CDR3 comprises 17 residues. CDR1 is LGHNA, CDR2 YSLEER, per germline. The CDR3 spells CASSQGARGGSYNEQFF. DNA for the CDR3: TGCGCCAGCAGCCAAGGAGCAAGGGGTGGATCCTACAATGAGCAGTTCTTC.

This clonotype came up a few times. The chain combines TRBV4-1 with TRBJ1-4; 8 nucleotides agree with TRBD1. The CDR3 is made up of 19 amino acids. Per the germline V gene, CDR1 is MGHRA and CDR2 is YSYEKL. V lost 0 bases and J lost 7; bases outside the gene matches: 16. CDR3 region: CASSQDSARTGPVGEKLFF. CDR3 DNA: TGCGCCAGCAGCCAAGATTCGGCAAGGACAGGGCCTGTGGGTGAAAAACTGTTTTTT.

This clonotype was recorded a few times. The V call is TRBV27, the J call TRBJ2-7; 8 bases agree with TRBD2. This CDR3 contains 18 residues. The germline V gene has CDR1 MNHEY and CDR2 SMNVEV (reference sequence). With V trimmed by 6 bases and J by 5 bases, 21 bases remained unmatched. The CDR3 DNA reads as TGTGCCAGCAGCCTAGGGGGTTATCGGGCGGGAGGAAAGAACGAGCAGTACTTC. Translated, it gives CASSLGGYRAGGKNEQYF.

This clonotype turned up a few times. V usage is TRBV30 and J usage is TRBJ2-1; D possibly corresponds to TRBD2 (5 bases). Germline lookup yields CDR1 GTSNPN and CDR2 SVGIG (reference sequence). V was clipped by 0 bases and J by 9 bases, with 9 bases between them. This CDR3 spans 12 amino acids. The CDR3: CAWSVRGFEQFF. The CDR3 DNA reads as TGTGCCTGGAGTGTACGAGGGTTTGAGCAGTTCTTC. The variable domain in full, with the rest retrieved from reference TRBV30 and TRBJ2-1, is SQTIHQWPATLVQPVGSPLSLECTVEGTSNPNLYWYRQAAGRGLQLLFYSVGIGQISSEVPQNLSASRPQDRQFILSSKKLLLSDSGFYLCAWSVRGFEQFFGPGTRLTVL.

The chain carries TRBV6-5 and TRBJ2-2; D unresolved. The CDR3 contains 14 residues. V lost 4 bases and J lost 0, with 6 bases in between. From germline, CDR1 is MNHEY and CDR2 SVGAGI. In nucleotides, the CDR3 is TGTGCCAGCAGTTCGCTACCGAACACCGGGGAGCTGTTTTTT. This encodes CASSSLPNTGELFF.

This clonotype occurred a few times. Written as DNA, the CDR3 is TGTGCCAGCAGCACCCGACTCGGCGAGCAGTTCTTC. Translation: CASSTRLGEQFF. The chain carries TRBV12-3 or TRBV12-4 and TRBJ2-1; D unclear. V was trimmed by 6 bases and J by 10 bases, leaving 13 bases between them. This CDR3 spans 12 amino acids.

The table lists this clonotype with a few counts. V is TRBV2 and J is TRBJ2-7, with D perhaps TRBD2 (5 bases). V was trimmed by 5 bases and J by 0 bases, leaving 14 bases between them. This CDR3 region has 15 residues. Germline lookup yields CDR1 SNHLY and CDR2 FYNNEI. The CDR3 DNA is TGTGCCAGCAGTCTCACCCCCGGGGTCTCCTACGAGCAGTACTTC. It is translated as CASSLTPGVSYEQYF. The entire variable domain, with the rest obtained from reference TRBV2 and TRBJ2-7, is as follows: EPEVTQTPSHQVTQMGQEVILRCVPISNHLYFYWYRQILGQKVEFLVSFYNNEISEKSEIFDDQFSVERPDGSNFTLKIRSTKLEDSAMYFCASSLTPGVSYEQYFGPGTRLTVT.

This clonotype has more than one count but fewer than ten. The chain carries TRBV11-2 and TRBJ1-2; perhaps TRBD1 as D (5 bases). The ends were cut back, 3 bases at V and 8 bases at J, with 25 bases in the middle. The CDR3 totals 17 residues. CDR1 is SGHAT, CDR2 FQNNGV, per germline. The CDR3: CASSLGRWQGDLRGYTF. The CDR3 nucleotides are TGTGCCAGCAGCTTGGGGAGGTGGCAGGGCGACTTGCGGGGCTACACCTTC.

V gene TRBV3-1 combines with J gene TRBJ1-1, with 10 bases identical to TRBD1. From germline, CDR1 is LGHDT and CDR2 YNNKEL (reference sequence). The J segment lost 0 bases and the V segment lost 8 bases, leaving 12 bases of the junction unmatched. There are 17 residues in the CDR3. CDR3: CASQPRDRGSMNTEAFF. CDR3 bases: TGTGCCAGCCAGCCAAGGGACAGGGGCTCAATGAACACTGAAGCTTTCTTT.

CDR3 DNA: TGTGCCAGTAGTATAGAGGGACAGGGAATTTCCAAAAACATTCAGTACTTC. Its protein product is CASSIEGQGISKNIQYF. The chain recombines TRBV19 with TRBJ2-4; 9 nucleotides match TRBD1. From germline, CDR1 is LNHDA and CDR2 SQIVND (reference sequence). V was pared by 0 bases and J by 2 bases, with 5 bases of the junction left unmatched. CDR3 length: 17 amino acids.

This clonotype was recorded a few times. The rearrangement links TRBV6-2 or TRBV6-3 to TRBJ2-6; perhaps D is TRBD1 or TRBD2 (5 bases each). CDR3 size: 18 residues. The V end was cut by 5 bases, the J end by 3 bases, with 20 bases between. Germline assignment: CDR1 MNHEY and CDR2 SVGEGT. As DNA, the CDR3 is TGTGCCAGCAGTGCCCGGGACGTCCTGGCGAGTGGGGCCAACGTCCTGACTTTC. Its translation is CASSARDVLASGANVLTF.

The chain uses TRBV7-9 and TRBJ2-7, with 7 bases matching TRBD2. The CDR3 extends over 17 amino acids. CDR1 is SEHNR and CDR2 is FQNEAQ in the germline V gene (reference sequence). V trimming: 6 bases; J trimming: 4 bases; junction bases outside the gene matches: 18. CDR3 bases: TGTGCCAGCAGTCACGCCTTTTGGGCTAGCGGAAATTACGAGCAGTACTTC. It specifies CASSHAFWASGNYEQYF.

This clonotype was detected only a few times. The gene calls are TRBV25-1 and TRBJ1-2, with D unresolved. The germline gives CDR1 MGHDK, CDR2 SYGVNS. V shed 3 bases and J shed 1 base, with 9 bases lying between them. This CDR3 spans 14 amino acids. The CDR3 bases are TGTGCCAGCAGTGAGTCATGGGGTAACTATGGCTACACCTTC. Amino acids: CASSESWGNYGYTF.

This clonotype was counted at least ten times. The rearrangement joins TRBV21-1 to TRBJ2-2; TRBD2 is taken as the D call from the table, unchecked against the DNA. TRBV21-1 is flagged as a pseudogene. The CDR3 runs to 17 residues. CDR3 bases: TGTGCCAGCAGCGTACTAGCGGGGGGAGCGAACACCGGGGAGCTGTTTTTT. Its protein product is CASSVLAGGANTGELFF.

V usage is TRBV18 and J usage is TRBJ2-7; either TRBD1 or TRBD2 may fit D (5 bases each). The length of the CDR3 is 16 residues. Germline V gives CDR1 KGHSH, CDR2 LQKENI. V lost 6 bases to trimming and J lost 4 bases, with 22 bases between them. The CDR3: CASSPTGTTTSYEQYF. DNA for the CDR3: TGTGCCAGCTCCCCTACCGGGACGACTACTTCTTACGAGCAGTACTTC.

This clonotype has a handful of counts. The chain combines TRBV9 with TRBJ2-2; D not certain. CDR1 is SGDLS, CDR2 YYNGEE, per germline. The germline V and J ends were trimmed by 6 bases and 9 bases, with 18 bases remaining between them. The CDR3 has 14 amino acids. CDR3: CASTMGLPGRELFF. CDR3 in DNA: TGTGCCAGCACCATGGGGTTGCCTGGCCGGGAGCTGTTTTTT.

J is TRBJ2-5 and V is TRBV12-3 or TRBV12-4; 12 bases agree with TRBD2. This CDR3 is built from 15 residues. The V segment lost 6 bases and the J segment 0 bases; nucleotides outside the gene matches: 2. The CDR3 DNA sequence: TGTGCCAGCAGCACTAGCGGGGGGTACCAAGAGACCCAGTACTTC. Encoded protein: CASSTSGGYQETQYF.

This chain's CDR3 is CAISESKGPYSNQPQHF. In DNA, the CDR3 is TGTGCCATCAGTGAGTCGAAGGGGCCATATAGCAATCAGCCCCAGCATTTT. The chain couples TRBV10-3 to TRBJ1-5, with D possibly TRBD1 on 5 matching bases. This CDR3 is built from 17 residues. Germline loops: CDR1 ENHRY, CDR2 SYGVKD. Trimming pared 0 bases from V and 0 bases from J, leaving 12 bases between.

This clonotype was observed a handful of times. The chain employs TRBV28 and TRBJ1-4, with TRBD1 matching 8 bases. The CDR3 has 14 residues. V was clipped by 8 bases and J by 3 bases; unmatched bases: 5. Germline V gene data show CDR1 as MDHEN and CDR2 as SYDVKM. This CDR3 is CASATGGSNEKLFF. As DNA, the CDR3 is TGTGCCAGCGCCACAGGGGGGTCTAATGAAAAACTGTTTTTT.